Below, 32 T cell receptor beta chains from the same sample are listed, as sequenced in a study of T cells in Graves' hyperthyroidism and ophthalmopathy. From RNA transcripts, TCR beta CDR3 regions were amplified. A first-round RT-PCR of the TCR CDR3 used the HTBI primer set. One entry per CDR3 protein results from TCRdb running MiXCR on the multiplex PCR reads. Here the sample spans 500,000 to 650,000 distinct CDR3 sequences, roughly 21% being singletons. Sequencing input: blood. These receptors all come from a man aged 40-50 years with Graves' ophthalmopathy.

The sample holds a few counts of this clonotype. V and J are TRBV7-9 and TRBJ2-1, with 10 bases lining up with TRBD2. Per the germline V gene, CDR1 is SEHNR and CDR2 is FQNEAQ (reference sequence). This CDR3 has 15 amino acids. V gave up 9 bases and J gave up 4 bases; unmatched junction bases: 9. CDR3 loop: CASQPGLASYNEQFF. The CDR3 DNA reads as TGTGCCAGTCAACCGGGACTAGCGTCTTACAATGAGCAGTTCTTC. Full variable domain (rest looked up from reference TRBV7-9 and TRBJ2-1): DTGVSQNPRHKITKRGQNVTFRCDPISEHNRLYWYRQTLGQGPEFLTYFQNEAQLEKSRLLSDRFSAERPKGSFSTLEIQRTEQGDSAMYLCASQPGLASYNEQFFGPGTRLTVL.

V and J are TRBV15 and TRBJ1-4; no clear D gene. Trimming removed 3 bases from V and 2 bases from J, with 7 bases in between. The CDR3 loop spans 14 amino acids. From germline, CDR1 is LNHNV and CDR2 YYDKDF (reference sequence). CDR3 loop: CATSRGETNEKLFF. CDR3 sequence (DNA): TGTGCCACCAGCAGGGGAGAGACTAATGAAAAACTGTTTTTT.

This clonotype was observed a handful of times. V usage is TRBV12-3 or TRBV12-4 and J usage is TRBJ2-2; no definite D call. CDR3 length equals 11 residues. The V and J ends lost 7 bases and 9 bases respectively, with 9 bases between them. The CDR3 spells CASMGIRELFF. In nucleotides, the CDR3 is TGTGCCAGCATGGGTATAAGGGAGCTGTTTTTT.

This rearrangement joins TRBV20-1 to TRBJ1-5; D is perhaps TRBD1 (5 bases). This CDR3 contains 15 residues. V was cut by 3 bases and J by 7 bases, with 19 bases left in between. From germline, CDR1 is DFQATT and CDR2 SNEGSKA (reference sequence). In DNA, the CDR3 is TGCAGTGCTAGGAACGGGGACGGGTTCATACAGCCCCAGCATTTT. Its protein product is CSARNGDGFIQPQHF.

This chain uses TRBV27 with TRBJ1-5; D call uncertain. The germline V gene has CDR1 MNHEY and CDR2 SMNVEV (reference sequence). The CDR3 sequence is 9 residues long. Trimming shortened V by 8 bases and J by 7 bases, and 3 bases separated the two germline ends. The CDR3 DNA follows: TGTGCCAGCGGGCAGCCCCAGCATTTT. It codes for CASGQPQHF.

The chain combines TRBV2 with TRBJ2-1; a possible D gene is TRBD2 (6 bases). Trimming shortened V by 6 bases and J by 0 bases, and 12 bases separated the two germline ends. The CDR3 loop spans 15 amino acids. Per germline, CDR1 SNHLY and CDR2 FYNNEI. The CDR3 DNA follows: TGTGCCAGCAGAGGGCGGGATTCCTCCTACAATGAGCAGTTCTTC. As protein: CASRGRDSSYNEQFF.

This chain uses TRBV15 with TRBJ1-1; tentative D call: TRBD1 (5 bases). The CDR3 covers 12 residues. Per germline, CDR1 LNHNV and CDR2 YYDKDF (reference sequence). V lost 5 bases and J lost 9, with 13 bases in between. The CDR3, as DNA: TGTGCCACCAGCGTGGAGGGGCCACAAGCTTTCTTT. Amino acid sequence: CATSVEGPQAFF.

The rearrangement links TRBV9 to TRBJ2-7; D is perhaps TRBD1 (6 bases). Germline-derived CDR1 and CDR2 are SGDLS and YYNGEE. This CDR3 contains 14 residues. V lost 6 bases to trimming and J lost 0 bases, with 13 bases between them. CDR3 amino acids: CASTQGPSSYEQYF. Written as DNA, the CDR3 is TGTGCCAGCACCCAGGGGCCGAGCTCCTACGAGCAGTACTTC.

CDR3 sequence (DNA): TGCGCCAGCAGCTCCCTAGCGGGGGCTACAACCTACGAGCAGTACTTC. Translated: CASSSLAGATTYEQYF. The chain couples TRBV5-1 to TRBJ2-7; 10 nucleotides agree with TRBD2. V lost 3 bases, J lost 2 bases, and 8 bases stayed unmatched. Germline loops: CDR1 SGHRS, CDR2 YFSETQ. CDR3 size: 16 residues. The full variable domain, with the rest looked up from reference TRBV5-1 and TRBJ2-7, is KAGVTQTPRYLIKTRGQQVTLSCSPISGHRSVSWYQQTPGQGLQFLFEYFSETQRNKGNFPGRFSGRQFSNSRSEMNVSTLELGDSALYLCASSSLAGATTYEQYFGPGTRLTVT.

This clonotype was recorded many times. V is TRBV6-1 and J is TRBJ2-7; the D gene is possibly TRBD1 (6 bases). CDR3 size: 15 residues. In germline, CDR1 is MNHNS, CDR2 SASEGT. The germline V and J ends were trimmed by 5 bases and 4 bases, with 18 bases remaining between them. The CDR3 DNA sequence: TGTGCCAGCAGTCAAAACCCAACAGGGTTATACGAGCAGTACTTC. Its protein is CASSQNPTGLYEQYF.

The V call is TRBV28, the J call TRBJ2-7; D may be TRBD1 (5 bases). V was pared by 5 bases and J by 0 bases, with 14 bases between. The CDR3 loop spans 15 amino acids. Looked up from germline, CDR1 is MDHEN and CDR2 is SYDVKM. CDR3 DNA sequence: TGTGCCAGCAGTCCGCAGGGTGGGATCTCCTACGAGCAGTACTTC. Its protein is CASSPQGGISYEQYF.

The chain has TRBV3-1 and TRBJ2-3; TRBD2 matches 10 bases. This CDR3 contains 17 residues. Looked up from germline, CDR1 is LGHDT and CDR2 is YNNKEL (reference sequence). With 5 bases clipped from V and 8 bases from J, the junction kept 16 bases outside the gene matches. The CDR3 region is CASSEGGSGRPRGTQYF. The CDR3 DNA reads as TGTGCCAGCAGCGAGGGGGGTAGCGGGAGGCCCCGCGGTACGCAGTATTTT.

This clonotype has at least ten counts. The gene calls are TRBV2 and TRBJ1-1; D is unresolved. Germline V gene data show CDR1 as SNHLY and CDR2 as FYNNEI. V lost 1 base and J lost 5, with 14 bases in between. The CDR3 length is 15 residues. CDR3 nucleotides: TGTGCCAGCAGTGAAGGAGGGTTTGGAGATACTGAAGCTTTCTTT. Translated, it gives CASSEGGFGDTEAFF.

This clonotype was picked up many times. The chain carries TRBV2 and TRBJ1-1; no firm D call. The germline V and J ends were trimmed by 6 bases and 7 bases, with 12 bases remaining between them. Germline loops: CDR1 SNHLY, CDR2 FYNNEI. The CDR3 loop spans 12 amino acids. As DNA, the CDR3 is TGTGCCAGCAGCTACAACGGGTTTGAAGCTTTCTTT. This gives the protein CASSYNGFEAFF.

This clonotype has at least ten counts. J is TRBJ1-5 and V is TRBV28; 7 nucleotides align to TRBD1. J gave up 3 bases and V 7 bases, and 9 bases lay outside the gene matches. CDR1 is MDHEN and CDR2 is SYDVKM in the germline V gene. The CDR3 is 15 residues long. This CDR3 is CASTDTGALNQPQHF. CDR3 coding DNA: TGTGCCAGCACCGATACAGGGGCACTCAATCAGCCCCAGCATTTT. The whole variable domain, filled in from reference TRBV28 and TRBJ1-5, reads DVKVTQSSRYLVKRTGEKVFLECVQDMDHENMFWYRQDPGLGLRLIYFSYDVKMKEKGDIPEGYSVSREKKERFSLILESASTNQTSMYLCASTDTGALNQPQHFGDGTRLSIL.

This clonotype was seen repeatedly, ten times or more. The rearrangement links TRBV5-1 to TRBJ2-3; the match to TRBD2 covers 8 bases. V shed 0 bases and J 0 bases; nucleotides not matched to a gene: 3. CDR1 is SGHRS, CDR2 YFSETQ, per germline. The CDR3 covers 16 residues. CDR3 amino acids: CASSLEAGGSTDTQYF. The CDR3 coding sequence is TGCGCCAGCAGCTTGGAGGCGGGGGGAAGCACAGATACGCAGTATTTT.

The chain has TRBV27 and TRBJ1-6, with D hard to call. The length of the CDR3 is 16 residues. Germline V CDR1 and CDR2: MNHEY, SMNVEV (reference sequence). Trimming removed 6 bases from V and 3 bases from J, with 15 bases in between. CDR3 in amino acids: CASSSPGSFYNSPLHF. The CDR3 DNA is TGTGCCAGCAGCTCCCCGGGATCTTTCTATAATTCACCCCTCCACTTT.

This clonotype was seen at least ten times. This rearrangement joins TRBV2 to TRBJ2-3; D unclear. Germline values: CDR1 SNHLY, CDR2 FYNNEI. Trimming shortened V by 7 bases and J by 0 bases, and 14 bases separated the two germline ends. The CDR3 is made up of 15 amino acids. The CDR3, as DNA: TGTGCCAGCAAGGCAGGTGATCCTAGCACAGATACGCAGTATTTT. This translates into CASKAGDPSTDTQYF.

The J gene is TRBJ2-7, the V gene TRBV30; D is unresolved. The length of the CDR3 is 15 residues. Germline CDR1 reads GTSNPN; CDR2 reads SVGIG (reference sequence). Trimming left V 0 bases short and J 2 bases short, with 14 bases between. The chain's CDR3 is CAWSVDRNEPYEQYF. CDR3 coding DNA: TGTGCCTGGAGTGTAGATCGAAACGAGCCCTACGAGCAGTACTTC.

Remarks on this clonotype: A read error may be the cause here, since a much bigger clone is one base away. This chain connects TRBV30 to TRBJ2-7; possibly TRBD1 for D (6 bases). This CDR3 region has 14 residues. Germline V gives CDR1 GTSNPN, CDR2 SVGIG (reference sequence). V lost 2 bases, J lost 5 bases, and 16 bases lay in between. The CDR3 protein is CAWSSGTRRHEQYF. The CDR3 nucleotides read TGTGCCTGGAGTTCCGGGACAAGGCGGCACGAGCAGTACTTC.

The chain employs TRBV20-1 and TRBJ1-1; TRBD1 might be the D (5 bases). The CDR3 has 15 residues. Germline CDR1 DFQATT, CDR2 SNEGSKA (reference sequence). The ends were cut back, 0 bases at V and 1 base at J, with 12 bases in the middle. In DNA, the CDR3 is TGCAGTGCTAGAGACGGGTCAGGGAGGAACACTGAAGCTTTCTTT. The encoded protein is CSARDGSGRNTEAFF.

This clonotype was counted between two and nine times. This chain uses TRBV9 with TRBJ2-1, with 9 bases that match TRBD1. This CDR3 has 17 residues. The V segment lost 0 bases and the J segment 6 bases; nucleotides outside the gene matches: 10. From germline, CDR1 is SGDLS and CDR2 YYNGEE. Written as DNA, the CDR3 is TGTGCCAGCAGCGTAGAGGGGACAGGGTCAATTTTCAATGAGCAGTTCTTC. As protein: CASSVEGTGSIFNEQFF.

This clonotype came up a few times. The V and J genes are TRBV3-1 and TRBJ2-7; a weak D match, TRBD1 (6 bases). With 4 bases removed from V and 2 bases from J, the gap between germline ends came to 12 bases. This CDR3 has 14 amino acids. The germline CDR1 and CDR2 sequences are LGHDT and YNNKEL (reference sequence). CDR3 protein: CASSPEQGTYEQYF. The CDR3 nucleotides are TGTGCCAGCAGCCCTGAACAGGGTACCTACGAGCAGTACTTC.

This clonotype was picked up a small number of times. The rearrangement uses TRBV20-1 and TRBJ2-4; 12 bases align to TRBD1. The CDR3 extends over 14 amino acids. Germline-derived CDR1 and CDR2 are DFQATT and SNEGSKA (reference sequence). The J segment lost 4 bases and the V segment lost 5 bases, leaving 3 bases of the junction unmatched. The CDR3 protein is CSAGDRGLKNIQYF. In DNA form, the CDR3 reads TGCAGTGCTGGGGACAGGGGGCTGAAAAACATTCAGTACTTC.

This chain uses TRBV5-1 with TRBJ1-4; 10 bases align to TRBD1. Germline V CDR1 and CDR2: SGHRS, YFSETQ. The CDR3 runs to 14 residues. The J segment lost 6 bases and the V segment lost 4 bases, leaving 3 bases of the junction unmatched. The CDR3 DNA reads TGCGCCAGCAGCCTGGGACAGGGGCATGAAAAACTGTTTTTT. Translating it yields CASSLGQGHEKLFF.

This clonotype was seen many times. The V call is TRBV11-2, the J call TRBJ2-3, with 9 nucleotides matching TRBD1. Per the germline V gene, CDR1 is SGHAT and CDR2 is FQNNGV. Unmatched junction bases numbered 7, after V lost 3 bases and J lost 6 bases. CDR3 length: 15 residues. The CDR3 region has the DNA TGTGCCAGCAGCTTGGACAGGGGCCCTGGGGATACGCAGTATTTT. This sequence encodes CASSLDRGPGDTQYF.

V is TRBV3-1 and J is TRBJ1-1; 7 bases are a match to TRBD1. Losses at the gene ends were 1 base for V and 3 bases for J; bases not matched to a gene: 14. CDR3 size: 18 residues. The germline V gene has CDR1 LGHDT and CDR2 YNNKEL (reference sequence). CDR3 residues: CASSQVRQGGKWDTEAFF. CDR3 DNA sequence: TGTGCCAGCAGCCAAGTCCGGCAGGGGGGTAAATGGGACACTGAAGCTTTCTTT.

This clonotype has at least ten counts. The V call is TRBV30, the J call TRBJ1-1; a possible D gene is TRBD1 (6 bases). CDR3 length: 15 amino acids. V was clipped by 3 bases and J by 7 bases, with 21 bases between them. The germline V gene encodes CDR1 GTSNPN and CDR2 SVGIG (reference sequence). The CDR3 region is CAWRVKQGGKGEAFF. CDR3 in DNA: TGTGCCTGGAGAGTTAAACAGGGAGGAAAGGGTGAAGCTTTCTTT.

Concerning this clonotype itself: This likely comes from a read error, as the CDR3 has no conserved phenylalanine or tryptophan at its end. The CDR3 here is CASRGAGDSNQPQHS. The CDR3 DNA reads as TGTGCCAGCAGGGGGGCAGGAGATAGCAATCAGCCCCAGCATTCT. V is TRBV6-1 and J is TRBJ1-5; TRBD1 might be the D (6 bases). Per germline, CDR1 MNHNS and CDR2 SASEGT. CDR3 size: 15 residues. V gave up 6 bases and J gave up 0 bases, with 12 bases separating them.

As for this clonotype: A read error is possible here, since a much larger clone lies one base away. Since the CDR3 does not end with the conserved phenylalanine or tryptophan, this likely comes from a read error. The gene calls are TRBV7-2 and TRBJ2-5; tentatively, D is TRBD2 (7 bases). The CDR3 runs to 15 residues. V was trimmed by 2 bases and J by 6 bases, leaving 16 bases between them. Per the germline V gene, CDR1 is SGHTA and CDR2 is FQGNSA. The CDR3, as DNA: TGTGCCAGCAGCTTATCCGGGGGGCACGGACAGACCCAGTACTAC. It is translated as CASSLSGGHGQTQYY.

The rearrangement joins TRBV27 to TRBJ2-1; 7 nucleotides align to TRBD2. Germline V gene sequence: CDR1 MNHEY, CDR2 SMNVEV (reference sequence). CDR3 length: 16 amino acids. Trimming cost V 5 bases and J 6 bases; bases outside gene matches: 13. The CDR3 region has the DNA TGTGCCAGCAGTCAGTTTATGGGGAGGGTGGTCAATGAGCAGTTCTTC. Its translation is CASSQFMGRVVNEQFF.

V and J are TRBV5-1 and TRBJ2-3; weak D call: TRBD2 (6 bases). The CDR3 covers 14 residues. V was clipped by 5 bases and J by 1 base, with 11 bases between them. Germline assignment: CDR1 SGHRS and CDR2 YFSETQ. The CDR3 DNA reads TGCGCCAGCAGGGGCGGGGAGGGCACAGATACGCAGTATTTT. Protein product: CASRGGEGTDTQYF.